These T cell receptor beta chains were read from a single sample in a study of CD8+CD57+ T cells in acquired aplastic anemia. MiXCR, applied by TCRdb to the reads, yields one record per CDR3 protein. The data contain 200,000 to 300,000 distinct CDR3 sequences, more than 40% of them seen just once; the ten biggest clones take up 7% to 10%. Sequencing was carried out using sorted CD4+, CD8+, or CD8+CD57+ T cells (not recorded which) from PBMCs. These receptors were collected from a human donor with aplastic anemia. Each CDR3 is given with its conserved first and last residue. D genes are given only for firm matches. Where a row states a size, it is once, few, many or the class of an expanded clone; other rows omit it.

clone size: many
J gene: TRBJ1-2
D gene: .
V gene: TRBV6-5
CDR3 protein: CASTTGGLGYTF
CDR3 DNA: TGTGCCAGCACTACGGGGGGGCTTGGCTACACCTTC

clone size: .
J gene: TRBJ1-3
D gene: .
V gene: TRBV10-1
CDR3 protein: CAGSGDGISGNTIYF
CDR3 DNA: TGCGCCGGCAGCGGCGACGGAATCTCTGGAAACACCATATATTTT

clone size: .
J gene: TRBJ2-1
D gene: TRBD2
V gene: TRBV29-1
CDR3 protein: CSVEGGRGGLSEQFF
CDR3 DNA: TGCAGCGTTGAAGGTGGTCGGGGGGGCCTGAGTGAGCAGTTCTTC

clone size: many
J gene: TRBJ2-7
D gene: .
V gene: TRBV2
CDR3 protein: CATQESVYEQYF
CDR3 DNA: TGTGCCACCCAGGAAAGTGTCTACGAGCAGTACTTC

clone size: many
J gene: TRBJ1-2
D gene: .
V gene: TRBV29-1
CDR3 protein: CSVPLAGFWYGYTF
CDR3 DNA: TGCAGCGTCCCCCTTGCAGGGTTTTGGTATGGCTACACCTTC

clone size: many
J gene: TRBJ2-7
D gene: .
V gene: TRBV7-9
CDR3 protein: CASSFDITYEQYF
CDR3 DNA: TGTGCCAGCAGCTTCGACATTACCTACGAGCAGTACTTC

clone size: few
J gene: TRBJ2-7
D gene: .
V gene: TRBV27
CDR3 protein: CASSLSVGGPYEQYF
CDR3 DNA: TGTGCCAGCAGTTTATCTGTGGGAGGCCCCTACGAGCAGTACTTC

clone size: once
J gene: TRBJ1-5
D gene: .
V gene: TRBV25-1
CDR3 protein: CASSGMAGNQPQHF
CDR3 DNA: TGTGCCAGCAGTGGTATGGCAGGGAATCAGCCCCAGCATTTT

clone size: many
J gene: TRBJ1-2
D gene: .
V gene: TRBV9
CDR3 protein: CASFQGKGYTF
CDR3 DNA: TGTGCCAGCTTTCAGGGGAAAGGCTACACCTTC

clone size: .
J gene: TRBJ1-5
D gene: .
V gene: TRBV10-3
CDR3 protein: CAISVQGGNQPQHF
CDR3 DNA: TGTGCCATCAGTGTGCAGGGCGGCAATCAGCCCCAGCATTTT

clone size: .
J gene: TRBJ1-6
D gene: .
V gene: TRBV5-1
CDR3 protein: CASTETDYNSPLHF
CDR3 DNA: TGCGCCAGCACCGAGACAGATTATAATTCACCCCTCCACTTT

clone size: many
J gene: TRBJ1-4
D gene: TRBD1
V gene: TRBV24-1
CDR3 protein: CATSDSTGGLEKLFF
CDR3 DNA: TGTGCCACCAGTGATTCGACAGGGGGCCTTGAAAAACTGTTTTTT

clone size: .
J gene: TRBJ1-2
D gene: .
V gene: TRBV5-1
CDR3 protein: CASTQREDTF
CDR3 DNA: TGCGCCAGCACCCAGCGGGAAGACACCTTC

clone size: many
J gene: TRBJ1-5
D gene: .
V gene: TRBV12-3/TRBV12-4
CDR3 protein: CASSFLDGPQHF
CDR3 DNA: TGTGCCAGCAGTTTTTTAGATGGGCCCCAGCATTTT

clone size: .
J gene: TRBJ1-3
D gene: .
V gene: TRBV29-1
CDR3 protein: CSFHASSGNTIYF
CDR3 DNA: TGCAGCTTCCATGCGAGCTCTGGAAACACCATATATTTT

clone size: many
J gene: TRBJ2-3
D gene: .
V gene: TRBV9
CDR3 protein: CASSDEGGTDTQYF
CDR3 DNA: TGTGCCAGCAGCGACGAGGGCGGCACAGATACGCAGTATTTT

clone size: few
J gene: TRBJ1-5
D gene: .
V gene: TRBV19
CDR3 protein: CASSIVGGPQPQHF
CDR3 DNA: TGTGCCAGTAGTATAGTGGGGGGGCCACAGCCCCAGCATTTT

clone size: .
J gene: TRBJ1-5
D gene: .
V gene: TRBV9
CDR3 protein: CASNPSGLSNGQPQHF
CDR3 DNA: TGTGCCAGCAACCCGAGCGGACTAAGCAATGGGCAGCCCCAGCATTTT

clone size: few
J gene: TRBJ2-7
D gene: .
V gene: TRBV2
CDR3 protein: CASGLTYEQYF
CDR3 DNA: TGTGCCAGTGGTCTTACCTACGAGCAGTACTTC

clone size: .
J gene: TRBJ2-6
D gene: .
V gene: TRBV19
CDR3 protein: CASSIGSSGANVLTF
CDR3 DNA: TGTGCCAGTAGTATAGGGAGCTCTGGGGCCAACGTCCTGACTTTC

clone size: many
J gene: TRBJ2-7
D gene: TRBD2
V gene: TRBV7-9
CDR3 protein: CASSSRQSGSTYEQYF
CDR3 DNA: TGTGCCAGCAGCTCCCGGCAGAGCGGGAGTACGTACGAGCAGTACTTC

clone size: .
J gene: TRBJ1-6
D gene: TRBD1
V gene: TRBV20-1
CDR3 protein: CSARPSGQGSYNSPLHF
CDR3 DNA: TGCAGTGCTAGACCTTCGGGACAGGGCTCCTATAATTCACCCCTCCACTTT

clone size: few
J gene: TRBJ2-7
D gene: TRBD1
V gene: TRBV6-1
CDR3 protein: CATSDRGYSYEQYF
CDR3 DNA: TGTGCCACTTCGGACAGGGGCTACTCCTACGAGCAGTACTTC

clone size: .
J gene: TRBJ1-5
D gene: .
V gene: TRBV15
CDR3 protein: CATSRDELSNQPQHF
CDR3 DNA: TGTGCCACCAGCAGAGATGAACTTAGCAATCAGCCCCAGCATTTT

clone size: .
J gene: TRBJ2-1
D gene: TRBD2
V gene: TRBV24-1
CDR3 protein: CATSDSGLAPMRAFF
CDR3 DNA: TGTGCCACCAGTGATTCCGGACTAGCTCCAATGAGGGCGTTCTTC

clone size: .
J gene: TRBJ2-6
D gene: .
V gene: TRBV5-5
CDR3 protein: CASSWVGSGANVLTF
CDR3 DNA: TGTGCCAGCAGCTGGGTGGGCTCTGGGGCCAACGTCCTGACTTTC

clone size: many
J gene: TRBJ2-1
D gene: TRBD2
V gene: TRBV6-1
CDR3 protein: CASSETAGGYNEQFF
CDR3 DNA: TGTGCCAGCAGTGAGACGGCGGGAGGGTACAATGAGCAGTTCTTC

clone size: few
J gene: TRBJ1-2
D gene: TRBD1
V gene: TRBV27
CDR3 protein: CASSSRQGAFYGYTF
CDR3 DNA: TGTGCCAGCAGTTCCCGACAGGGGGCATTCTATGGCTACACCTTC

clone size: once
J gene: TRBJ2-3
D gene: .
V gene: TRBV19
CDR3 protein: CASSRAQRDTQYF
CDR3 DNA: TGTGCCAGTAGTAGGGCCCAACGGGATACGCAGTATTTT

clone size: .
J gene: TRBJ2-7
D gene: .
V gene: TRBV7-9
CDR3 protein: CASSLNPAGSSYEQYF
CDR3 DNA: TGTGCCAGCAGTTTAAACCCGGCCGGGTCCTCCTACGAGCAGTACTTC

clone size: many
J gene: TRBJ2-1
D gene: TRBD2
V gene: TRBV19
CDR3 protein: CASSLTSGIFNEQFF
CDR3 DNA: TGTGCCAGTAGTCTGACTAGCGGGATTTTCAATGAGCAGTTCTTC

clone size: many
J gene: TRBJ1-2
D gene: .
V gene: TRBV5-1
CDR3 protein: CASSLVGANYGYTF
CDR3 DNA: TGCGCCAGCAGCTTGGTCGGGGCTAACTATGGCTACACCTTC

clone size: many
J gene: TRBJ2-7
D gene: TRBD1
V gene: TRBV7-9
CDR3 protein: CASSNRTGGHEQYF
CDR3 DNA: TGTGCCAGCAGCAACCGGACAGGGGGTCACGAGCAGTACTTC

clone size: many
J gene: TRBJ1-5
D gene: .
V gene: TRBV2
CDR3 protein: CASSEALQGGSNQPQHF
CDR3 DNA: TGTGCCAGCAGTGAAGCGCTTCAGGGCGGGAGCAATCAGCCCCAGCATTTT

clone size: many
J gene: TRBJ2-5
D gene: .
V gene: TRBV7-8
CDR3 protein: CASSLDNQETQYF
CDR3 DNA: TGTGCCAGCAGCTTAGACAACCAAGAGACCCAGTACTTC

clone size: .
J gene: TRBJ1-2
D gene: TRBD1
V gene: TRBV20-1
CDR3 protein: CSASDPTGLAYGYTF
CDR3 DNA: TGCAGTGCTAGTGATCCGACAGGGTTGGCCTATGGCTACACCTTC

clone size: once
J gene: TRBJ1-1
D gene: .
V gene: TRBV2
CDR3 protein: CASSAKGAPTGAFF
CDR3 DNA: TGTGCCAGCAGTGCAAAAGGGGCGCCCACTGGAGCTTTCTTT

clone size: .
J gene: TRBJ1-2
D gene: .
V gene: TRBV24-1
CDR3 protein: CATSDHRDKAFYGYTF
CDR3 DNA: TGTGCCACCAGTGATCATCGGGACAAGGCTTTCTATGGCTACACCTTC

clone size: .
J gene: TRBJ2-7
D gene: .
V gene: TRBV4-3
CDR3 protein: CASSRTAIGGEQYF
CDR3 DNA: TGCGCCAGCAGTAGGACCGCGATAGGAGGCGAGCAGTACTTC

clone size: .
J gene: TRBJ2-1
D gene: TRBD1
V gene: TRBV6-5
CDR3 protein: CASSYSRTGGSEQFF
CDR3 DNA: TGTGCCAGCAGTTACTCCAGGACAGGGGGCAGTGAGCAGTTCTTC

clone size: many
J gene: TRBJ2-5
D gene: .
V gene: TRBV4-3
CDR3 protein: CASSGTYRETQYF
CDR3 DNA: TGCGCCAGCAGCGGGACCTATCGGGAGACCCAGTACTTC

clone size: few
J gene: TRBJ2-7
D gene: .
V gene: TRBV28
CDR3 protein: CASSFMGPYEQYF
CDR3 DNA: TGTGCCAGCAGTTTTATGGGGCCCTACGAGCAGTACTTC

clone size: many
J gene: TRBJ2-1
D gene: TRBD2
V gene: TRBV7-9
CDR3 protein: CASSYSGTSGRNEQFF
CDR3 DNA: TGTGCCAGCAGCTACTCCGGGACTAGCGGGAGGAATGAGCAGTTCTTC

clone size: few
J gene: TRBJ2-1
D gene: .
V gene: TRBV11-2
CDR3 protein: CASSLDSGGNEQVF
CDR3 DNA: TGTGCCAGCAGCTTAGATAGTGGGGGCAATGAGCAGGTCTTC

clone size: many
J gene: TRBJ2-2
D gene: .
V gene: TRBV12-3/TRBV12-4
CDR3 protein: CASSQINTGELFF
CDR3 DNA: TGTGCCAGCAGCCAAATTAACACCGGGGAGCTGTTTTTT

clone size: many
J gene: TRBJ1-1
D gene: TRBD1
V gene: TRBV6-1
CDR3 protein: CASSEMDRAGTEAFF
CDR3 DNA: TGTGCCAGCAGTGAAATGGACAGGGCGGGCACTGAAGCTTTCTTT

clone size: .
J gene: TRBJ2-1
D gene: .
V gene: TRBV7-7
CDR3 protein: CASSLNRANEQFF
CDR3 DNA: TGTGCTAGCAGCTTAAATAGAGCGAATGAGCAGTTCTTC

clone size: many
J gene: TRBJ2-3
D gene: .
V gene: TRBV20-1
CDR3 protein: CSAWTITDTQYF
CDR3 DNA: TGCAGTGCCTGGACCATCACAGATACGCAGTATTTT

clone size: .
J gene: TRBJ2-3
D gene: TRBD1
V gene: TRBV5-6
CDR3 protein: CASSTGTGGTTDTQYF
CDR3 DNA: TGTGCCAGCAGCACGGGGACAGGGGGCACGACAGATACGCAGTATTTT

clone size: .
J gene: TRBJ2-3
D gene: .
V gene: TRBV11-3
CDR3 protein: CASSLGVDTQYF
CDR3 DNA: TGTGCCAGCAGCTTAGGAGTAGATACGCAGTATTTT

clone size: .
J gene: TRBJ1-3
D gene: TRBD1
V gene: TRBV7-9
CDR3 protein: CASSYDRGNTIYF
CDR3 DNA: TGTGCCAGCAGTTACGACAGGGGGAACACCATATATTTT

clone size: few
J gene: TRBJ2-3
D gene: TRBD2
V gene: TRBV7-3
CDR3 protein: CASRLAGGNTQYF
CDR3 DNA: TGTGCCAGCAGACTAGCCGGGGGGAATACGCAGTATTTT

clone size: many
J gene: TRBJ2-5
D gene: TRBD1
V gene: TRBV20-1
CDR3 protein: CSARVMEDQGVALQETQYF
CDR3 DNA: TGCAGTGCTAGAGTAATGGAAGACCAGGGGGTGGCCCTCCAAGAGACCCAGTACTTC

clone size: many
J gene: TRBJ1-2
D gene: .
V gene: TRBV6-5
CDR3 protein: CASSYTGSTDGYTF
CDR3 DNA: TGTGCCAGCAGTTACACGGGCTCGACGGATGGCTACACCTTC

clone size: .
J gene: TRBJ2-5
D gene: TRBD2
V gene: TRBV29-1
CDR3 protein: CSVARGGRLETQYF
CDR3 DNA: TGCAGCGTCGCCCGGGGGGGCCGATTAGAGACCCAGTACTTC

clone size: many
J gene: TRBJ2-3
D gene: .
V gene: TRBV19
CDR3 protein: CASSISEGYSTDTQYF
CDR3 DNA: TGTGCCAGTAGTATATCCGAGGGGTATAGCACAGATACGCAGTATTTT

clone size: few
J gene: TRBJ2-7
D gene: TRBD1
V gene: TRBV29-1
CDR3 protein: CSVGQNSYEQYF
CDR3 DNA: TGCAGCGTGGGACAGAACTCCTACGAGCAGTACTTC